This record looks at one TCR beta chain sequence and its context. The protocol was immunoSEQ multiplex PCR, while the TCRdb copy is restricted to in-frame clones and leaves out a portion. The repertoire includes fewer than 250,000 clones, approximately 91% of them detected once, and roughly 0.8% sits in the top ten. The record originates from a study of blood T cell repertoires in COVID-19. V dropped 0 bases and J dropped 6 bases, with 7 bases sitting between them. The CDR3 totals 12 residues. CDR1 SGHRS and CDR2 YFSETQ come from the germline V gene. This receptor was obtained from a man aged 30-40 years with COVID-19, enrolled during active disease. Input material: peripheral blood. This chain links TRBV5-1 with TRBJ2-7; D remains unclear. CDR3 residues: CASSLDGSEQYF. CDR3 coding DNA: TGCGCCAGCAGCTTGGATGGCTCCGAGCAGTACTTC.